This TCR beta chain was captured by sequencing in a study of vaccination effects on CD4 cells after COVID-19. V was cut by 8 bases and J by 5 bases, with 16 bases left in between. From germline, CDR1 is SEHNR and CDR2 FQNEAQ (reference sequence). This CDR3 comprises 14 residues. The table came from immunoSEQ multiplex PCR; TCRdb's copy has only in-frame clones and leaves some out. The repertoire has 55,000 to 65,000 clones, approximately 80% of them found once; the top ten carry more than 2%. To note about this clone: What it recognizes is unknown.

Regarding the study as a whole: The study found marked clonal contraction of infection- and vaccine-induced clones late after vaccination.

Before sequencing, viral peptide pools were used by the ViraFEST assay to expand antigen-specific CD4+ T cells. With 9 to 11 days of culture completed, CD4+ T cells were isolated. Culturing of some 2 million PBMC per well took place with roughly 10 IU/ml IL-2 and about 9.3 ug/ml peptides. Cells had half their medium changed to IL-2 medium on days 3 and 7. The source is a human donor who received a COVID-19 vaccine. The rearrangement uses TRBV7-9 and TRBJ2-1; D might be TRBD1 or TRBD2, each matching 5 bases. The material was CD4+ T cells from PBMCs cultured with HCoV-229E spike peptides, obtained before COVID-19 vaccination. CDR3 DNA sequence: TGTGCCAGCCCTACGGGACCCCTCGACAATGAGCAGTTCTTC. Its protein is CASPTGPLDNEQFF.